Reported below is one T cell receptor beta chain. This sample stems from a study of T cell responses to AZD1222 COVID-19 vaccine. Study-level background: Second-dose intervals near 4 or 12 weeks were combined.

This CDR3 has 16 residues. CDR1 is ENHRY and CDR2 is SYGVKD in the germline V gene. The V end was cut by 6 bases, the J end by 7 bases, with 19 bases between. The data were produced by immunoSEQ multiplex PCR, yet TCRdb's version contains in-frame clones alone and is incomplete. Of 110,000 or so clones in the sample, approximately 89% were seen once. This clonotype originated in an adult in good health. This chain connects TRBV10-3 to TRBJ1-6; TRBD1 is a possible D gene (6 bases). The sample here was peripheral blood, taken on day 0 of AZD1222 vaccination. The CDR3 is CAIREELGGGNSPLHF. The CDR3 DNA sequence: TGTGCCATCAGGGAAGAGCTAGGGGGTGGCAATTCACCCCTCCACTTT.